These 12 T cell receptor beta chains came from one sample sequenced in a study of blood T cell repertoires in COVID-19. Repertoires were generated with immunoSEQ multiplex PCR, while TCRdb's copy carries only in-frame clones and drops some. The top ten clones hold roughly 1.4% of a sample with 200,000 to 300,000 clones, 84% of them seen once. The sequenced sample was peripheral blood. The receptors here all came from a middle-aged woman who had recovered from COVID-19.

The CDR3 spells CASSSPGTGEEKLFF. The CDR3 region has the DNA TGTGCCAGCAGTTCCCCCGGGACAGGGGAAGAAAAACTGTTTTTT. This chain links TRBV27 with TRBJ1-4; TRBD1 agrees at 10 bases. With 4 bases clipped from V and 8 bases from J, the junction kept 7 bases outside the gene matches. CDR1 is MNHEY and CDR2 is SMNVEV in the germline V gene (reference sequence). CDR3 length: 15 amino acids.

The J gene is TRBJ1-3, the V gene TRBV5-1; 7 bases are a match to TRBD1. CDR1 SGHRS and CDR2 YFSETQ come from the germline V gene. Trimming removed 4 bases from V and 2 bases from J; junction bases left unmatched: 3. The CDR3 is 14 residues long. This chain's CDR3 is CASSPQGAGNTIYF. Written as DNA, the CDR3 is TGCGCCAGCAGCCCCCAGGGGGCTGGAAACACCATATATTTT.

DNA of the CDR3: TGCAGCGCCAAAAGGGGAGGCAGCCATGGCTACACCTTC. Its protein is CSAKRGGSHGYTF. The chain has TRBV29-1 and TRBJ1-2; D perhaps matches TRBD1 (5 bases). The length of the CDR3 is 13 residues. The germline V gene has CDR1 SQVTM and CDR2 ANQGSEA. V was trimmed by 7 bases and J by 6 bases, leaving 18 bases between them.

The chain recombines TRBV6-6 with TRBJ2-3, with a possible D match to TRBD1 (6 bases). Germline CDR1 is MNHNY and CDR2 is SVGAGI (reference sequence). Trimming stripped 7 bases from V and 5 bases from J, with 16 bases between. The CDR3 length is 14 residues. CDR3 sequence (DNA): TGTGCCAGCACTAGACAGGTCCAGGGAGATACGCAGTATTTT. Its protein product is CASTRQVQGDTQYF.

The J gene is TRBJ2-3, the V gene TRBV3-1 (or the pseudogene TRBV3-2), with TRBD1 as a possible D gene (5 bases). CDR1 and CDR2 from the germline V gene are LGHDT and YNNKEL (reference sequence). This CDR3 comprises 13 residues. V was pared by 7 bases and J by 4 bases, with 12 bases between. CDR3 region: CASTRKGADTQYF. DNA for the CDR3: TGTGCCAGCACCAGGAAAGGGGCAGATACGCAGTATTTT.

This clone was found once. The rearrangement uses TRBV6-6 and TRBJ1-5; D is uncertain. CDR1 and CDR2 from the germline V gene are MNHNY and SVGAGI (reference sequence). This CDR3 spans 14 amino acids. Trimming pared 0 bases from V and 3 bases from J, leaving 6 bases between. The CDR3 DNA follows: TGTGCCAGCAGTTACTCACAGACCAATCAGCCCCAGCATTTT. Protein: CASSYSQTNQPQHF.

The rearrangement joins TRBV6-5 to TRBJ1-5; 11 nucleotides match TRBD1. Germline V gives CDR1 MNHEY, CDR2 SVGAGI. V trimming: 6 bases; J trimming: 7 bases; junction bases outside the gene matches: 5. The CDR3 totals 14 residues. The CDR3 DNA reads TGTGCCAGCAGAACCGGGACAGGGGGACAGCCCCAGCATTTT. Protein product: CASRTGTGGQPQHF.

The chain joins TRBV14 to TRBJ2-4, with D perhaps TRBD2 (7 bases). The V gene's germline CDR1 is SGHDN and CDR2 FVKESK. This CDR3 is 15 amino acids long. Trimming shortened V by 1 base and J by 6 bases, and 13 bases separated the two germline ends. CDR3 sequence (DNA): TGTGCCAGCAGCCAAGTGACGGGGGGCGGAAACATTCAGTACTTC. Its protein product is CASSQVTGGGNIQYF.

This chain uses TRBV5-1 with TRBJ2-1; 10 bases map to TRBD2. Germline CDR1 SGHRS, CDR2 YFSETQ. The CDR3 length is 16 residues. V lost 0 bases, J lost 8 bases, and 8 bases stayed unmatched. The CDR3 coding sequence is TGCGCCAGCAGCTTGGCCCCTAAGCGGGGGGGGGATGAGCAGTTCTTC. It translates to CASSLAPKRGGDEQFF. Full variable domain (rest looked up from reference TRBV5-1 and TRBJ2-1): KAGVTQTPRYLIKTRGQQVTLSCSPISGHRSVSWYQQTPGQGLQFLFEYFSETQRNKGNFPGRFSGRQFSNSRSEMNVSTLELGDSALYLCASSLAPKRGGDEQFFGPGTRLTVL.

The chain has TRBV11-3 and TRBJ2-3, with 7 bases that match TRBD1. With V trimmed by 6 bases and J by 2 bases, 11 bases remained unmatched. Germline loops: CDR1 SGHNT, CDR2 YENEEA. The length of the CDR3 is 16 residues. CDR3 nucleotides: TGTGCCAGCAGTAGAGACCGGGACAGCCTCACAGATACGCAGTATTTT. Amino acid sequence: CASSRDRDSLTDTQYF.

The chain carries TRBV30 and TRBJ2-3; TRBD2 matches 10 bases. Germline assignment: CDR1 GTSNPN and CDR2 SVGIG (reference sequence). The CDR3 contains 14 residues. J gave up 1 base and V 2 bases, and 0 bases lay outside the gene matches. CDR3 sequence: CAWSSGGGTDTQYF. The CDR3 nucleotides read TGTGCCTGGAGTAGCGGGGGGGGCACAGATACGCAGTATTTT.

V gene TRBV20-1 combines with J gene TRBJ2-7, with 9 bases lining up with TRBD2. There are 15 residues in the CDR3. Trimming removed 3 bases from V and 2 bases from J; junction bases left unmatched: 8. CDR1 and CDR2 from the germline V gene are DFQATT and SNEGSKA (reference sequence). Here the CDR3 reads CSASSASSGTYEQYF. Here the CDR3 DNA reads TGCAGTGCTAGTTCTGCGTCTAGCGGGACCTACGAGCAGTACTTC.